This TCR beta chain appears in the sequencing data of a study of regulatory T cells in long-lasting Graves disease (dated by TCRdb to the early 2020s). Regarding the research as a whole: Persistent Graves' disease was defined as antithyroid drug treatment for over 5 years with persistently positive TSH receptor autoantibodies. In the clinical cohort, patients with persistent Graves' disease had used antithyroid drugs for an average of roughly 10 years. This study used TCR sequencing and RNA sequencing of peripheral blood to compare persistent Graves' disease patients against newly diagnosed Graves' disease patients. TCR sequencing covered 13 persistent and roughly 20 newly diagnosed Graves' disease patients, some 35 samples in total. The study was conducted in China and was registered as a clinical trial. Broader findings and caveats from the paper: As a limitation, the authors acknowledged that the small sample size may reduce accuracy. Patients with persistent disease shared more public clonotypes (about 2,500) than newly diagnosed patients did (nearly 1,000). Peripheral blood alone was examined, since thyroid tissue, which constituted the primary lesion, could not be accessed. Persistent disease showed preferential use of TRBV28, TRBJ1-2 and TRBJ2-5, whereas newly diagnosed disease favored TRBV20-1 and TRBJ2-1. Only the TCR beta chain was sequenced and analyzed. Persistent Graves' disease patients showed lower TCR Shannon entropy and fewer highly expanded clones than newly diagnosed patients, suggesting clonal expansion.

This clonotype appeared many times. It lacks a known antigen. Nothing much larger sits one base from this clone, and base qualities are not available. The library was built by means of multiplex PCR. TCRdb lists the instrument as Illumina HiSeq 4000. To build TCR beta libraries, CDR3 regions were amplified by Arm-PCR using iRepertoire HTBI primers. Before sequencing, the PCR products went through gel purification. The authors' pipeline ran thus. Gene usage analysis of CDR3 amino acid clonotypes used the approximately 62 TRBV and 14 to 15 TRBJ segments found across samples. COPE and FqMerger were used to merge filtered high-quality paired reads into contigs. BLAST was used to align contigs to the IMGT TRBV, TRBD and TRBJ reference genes, and CDR3 was defined following IMGT. Any clonotype with a frequency above 0.1% was counted as a highly expanded clone. Shannon entropy served as the measure of repertoire diversity, while the Gini coefficient captured V-J evenness. A clonotype was considered public if more than one individual shared it. TCRdb trimmed public reads at Q25 via fastp, called clones via MiXCR and kept in-frame beta chains. Under each unique CDR3 protein, matching rows form one entry showing the most common genes and DNA. What appears here as the V and J calls and clone size reflects TCRdb's work, not the paper's. The sample contains 450,000 or so distinct CDR3 sequences, approximately 23% of them found a single time. The biggest ten clones account for about an eighth of the sample.

Including the terminal cysteine and phenylalanine, the CDR3 comprises 15 residues. The DNA shown is the 45-base CDR3, in frame from base 1. CDR1 SGHAT and CDR2 FQNNGV are derived from the germline V gene. V and J are truncated by 2 bases and 4 bases respectively, leaving an intervening sequence of 14 bases. Sample time point, as interpreted from the label and publication: persistent/refractory GD, antithyroid drugs over 5 years with positive TRAb. RNA was extracted from PBMCs in TRIzol for both TCR sequencing and RNA sequencing. Graves' disease was diagnosed according to American Thyroid Association guidelines. Patients for the study were recruited at an endocrinology department in Xi'an, China. Each patient gave roughly 10 milliliters of peripheral blood, collected in an EDTA anticoagulant tube. Ficoll Paque Plus density gradient separation was used to isolate PBMCs, and no further T cell sorting was performed. An Agilent 2100 Bioanalyzer and agarose gel were used to check RNA quality, while a NanoDrop 2000 measured RNA concentration.

The receptor was isolated from a female donor with Graves disease. The rearranged segments are TRBV11-2 and TRBJ1-1, and possibly TRBD1, on 5 matching bases. The sample was peripheral blood mononuclear cells (PBMCs), taken when the disease was refractory, from a patient treated with antithyroid drugs. The DNA sequence is TGTGCCAGCAGCTTATCGACAGCTTTGGGCACTGAAGCTTTCTTT. The translation is CASSLSTALGTEAFF.